This section outlines one T cell receptor (beta chain) sequence together with its context. The antigen remains unidentified. Generated by immunoSEQ multiplex PCR, the TCRdb table keeps only in-frame clones and is missing some. This sample yields 95,000 to 130,000 clones, of which approximately 94% are seen a single time; approximately 1.8% belongs to the top ten. Trimming shortened V by 2 bases and J by 8 bases, and 15 bases separated the two germline ends. Germline lookup yields CDR1 MNHEY and CDR2 SVGAGI. The CDR3 spans 14 residues. The source of the sample is a study of siplizumab effects on memory and regulatory T cells. General study points: Roughly 75-97% of proliferating CD4+ or CD8+ clones lacked an assignable naive or memory phenotype. Unstimulated subsets were the mapping target of only a minor fraction of alloreactive clones.

This sequence joins TRBV6-5 and TRBJ1-2; D unresolved. This receptor was obtained from a human donor in good health. The specimen sequenced was non-Treg CD4+ T cells sorted from blood. The CDR3 nucleotides read TGTGCCAGCAGTTACCAGGCAAGTTTGGACGGCTACACCTTC. As protein: CASSYQASLDGYTF.